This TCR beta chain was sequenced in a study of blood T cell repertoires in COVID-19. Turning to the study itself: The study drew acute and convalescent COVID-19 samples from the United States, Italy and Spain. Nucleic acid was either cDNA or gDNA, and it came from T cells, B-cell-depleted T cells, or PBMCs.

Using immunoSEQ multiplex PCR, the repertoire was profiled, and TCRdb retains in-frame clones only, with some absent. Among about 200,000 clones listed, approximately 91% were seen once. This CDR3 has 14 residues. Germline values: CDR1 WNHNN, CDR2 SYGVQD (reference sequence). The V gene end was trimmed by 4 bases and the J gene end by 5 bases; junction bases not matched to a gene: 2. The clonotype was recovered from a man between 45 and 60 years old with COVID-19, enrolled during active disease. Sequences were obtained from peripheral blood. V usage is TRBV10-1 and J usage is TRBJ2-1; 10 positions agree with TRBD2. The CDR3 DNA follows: TGCGCCAGCAGTGTCAGCGGGGGGGACAATGAGCAGTTCTTC. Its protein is CASSVSGGDNEQFF.